The T cell receptor beta chain under discussion was sequenced for a study of CD8+ T cells in alopecia areata. The wider study: Treated patients were dosed with oral tofacitinib, taking 5 to 10 mg twice daily.

CDR1 and CDR2 (germline): SQVTM, ANQGSEA. The V end was cut by 4 bases, the J end by 1 base, with 10 bases between. The CDR3 is 13 residues long. cDNA reverse transcribed from extracted RNA served as the sequencing template. Generated by immunoSEQ multiplex PCR, the TCRdb table keeps only in-frame clones and is missing some. The table shows approximately 91,000 clones, with nearly 45% occurring only once. Study-level results: Compared with normal scalp, lesional scalp had higher clonality and more expanded CD8+ clones.

About this clone itself: The antigen remains unidentified.

Both peripheral blood and punch biopsies of lesional scalp skin were obtained from patients who had alopecia areata. CD4+ and CD8+ T cells were sorted from PBMCs stained for CD3, CD4 and CD8. Material for sequencing was CD4+ T cells sorted from blood. V and J are TRBV29-1 and TRBJ1-1, with D uncertain. The source of this sequence is a human donor with alopecia areata. For the CDR3, the DNA is TGCAGCGTTGCCCGGACGGCGAACACTGAAGCTTTCTTT. This translates into CSVARTANTEAFF.